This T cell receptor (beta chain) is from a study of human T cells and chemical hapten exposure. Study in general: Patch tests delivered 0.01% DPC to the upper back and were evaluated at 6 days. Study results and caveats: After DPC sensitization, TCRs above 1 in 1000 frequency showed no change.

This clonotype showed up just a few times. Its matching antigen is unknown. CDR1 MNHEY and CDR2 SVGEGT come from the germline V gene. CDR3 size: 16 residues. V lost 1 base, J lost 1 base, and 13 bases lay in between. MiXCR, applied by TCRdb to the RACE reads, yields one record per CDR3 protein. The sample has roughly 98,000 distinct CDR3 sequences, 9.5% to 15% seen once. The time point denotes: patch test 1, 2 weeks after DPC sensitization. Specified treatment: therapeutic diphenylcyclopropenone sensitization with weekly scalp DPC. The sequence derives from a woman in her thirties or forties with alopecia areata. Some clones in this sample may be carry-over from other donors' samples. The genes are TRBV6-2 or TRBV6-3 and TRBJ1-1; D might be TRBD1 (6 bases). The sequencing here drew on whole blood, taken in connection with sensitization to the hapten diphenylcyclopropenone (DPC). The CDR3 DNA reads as TGTGCCAGCAGTTACTACCCGGGGGGCGCGAACACTGAAGCTTTCTTT. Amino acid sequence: CASSYYPGGANTEAFF.